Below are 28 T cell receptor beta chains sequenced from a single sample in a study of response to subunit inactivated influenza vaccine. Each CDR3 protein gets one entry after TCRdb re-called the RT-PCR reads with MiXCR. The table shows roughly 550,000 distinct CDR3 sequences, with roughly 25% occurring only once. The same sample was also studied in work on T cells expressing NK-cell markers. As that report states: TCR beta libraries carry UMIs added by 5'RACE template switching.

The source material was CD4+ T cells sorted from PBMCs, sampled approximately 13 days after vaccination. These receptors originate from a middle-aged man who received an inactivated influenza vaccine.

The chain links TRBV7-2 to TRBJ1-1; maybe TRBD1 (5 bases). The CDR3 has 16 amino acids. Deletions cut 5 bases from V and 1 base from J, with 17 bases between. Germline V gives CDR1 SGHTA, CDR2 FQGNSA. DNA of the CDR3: TGTGCCAGCAGCCGAGGTATGGCAGGGCAGAACACTGAAGCTTTCTTT. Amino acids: CASSRGMAGQNTEAFF.

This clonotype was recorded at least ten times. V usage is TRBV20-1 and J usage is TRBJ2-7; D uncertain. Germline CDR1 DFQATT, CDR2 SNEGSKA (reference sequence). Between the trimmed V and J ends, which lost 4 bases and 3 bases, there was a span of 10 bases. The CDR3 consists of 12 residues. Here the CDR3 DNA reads TGCAGTGCTAATTCGATACTCTACGAGCAGTACTTC. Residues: CSANSILYEQYF.

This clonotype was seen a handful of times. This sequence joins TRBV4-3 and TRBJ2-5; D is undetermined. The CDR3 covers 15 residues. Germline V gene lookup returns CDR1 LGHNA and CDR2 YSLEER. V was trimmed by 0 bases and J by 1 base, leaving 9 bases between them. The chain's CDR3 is CASSQDLASQETQYF. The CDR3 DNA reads TGCGCCAGCAGCCAAGATCTGGCATCCCAAGAGACCCAGTACTTC.

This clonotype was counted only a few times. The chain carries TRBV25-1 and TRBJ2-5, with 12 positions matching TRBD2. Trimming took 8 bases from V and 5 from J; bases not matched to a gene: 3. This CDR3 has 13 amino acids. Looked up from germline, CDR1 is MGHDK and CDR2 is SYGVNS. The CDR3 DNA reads TGTGCCAGCGTCCTAGCGGGGGGGGAGACCCAGTACTTC. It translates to CASVLAGGETQYF.

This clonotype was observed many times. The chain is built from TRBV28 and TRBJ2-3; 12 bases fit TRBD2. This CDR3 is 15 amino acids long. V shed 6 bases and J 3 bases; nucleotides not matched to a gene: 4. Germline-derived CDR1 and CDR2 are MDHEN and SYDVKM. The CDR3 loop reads CASRPGLAGTDTQYF. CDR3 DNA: TGTGCCAGCAGACCCGGACTAGCGGGAACAGATACGCAGTATTTT.

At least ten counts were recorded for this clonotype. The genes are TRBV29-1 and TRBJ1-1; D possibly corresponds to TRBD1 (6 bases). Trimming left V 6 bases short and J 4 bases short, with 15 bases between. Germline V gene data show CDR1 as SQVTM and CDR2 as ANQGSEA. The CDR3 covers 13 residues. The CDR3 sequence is CSVGQGIPTEAFF. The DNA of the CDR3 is TGCAGCGTCGGTCAGGGGATTCCCACTGAAGCTTTCTTT.

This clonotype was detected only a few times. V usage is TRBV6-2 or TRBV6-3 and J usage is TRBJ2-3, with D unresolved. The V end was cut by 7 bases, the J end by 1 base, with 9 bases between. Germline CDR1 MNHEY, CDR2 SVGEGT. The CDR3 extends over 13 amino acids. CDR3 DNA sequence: TGTGCCAGCACTACCCGCCGCACAGATACGCAGTATTTT. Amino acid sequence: CASTTRRTDTQYF.

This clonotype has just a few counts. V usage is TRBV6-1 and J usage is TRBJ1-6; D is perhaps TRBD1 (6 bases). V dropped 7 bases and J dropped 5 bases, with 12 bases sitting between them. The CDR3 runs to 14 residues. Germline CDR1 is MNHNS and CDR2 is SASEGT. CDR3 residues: CASTSEGDNSPLHF. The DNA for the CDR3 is TGTGCCAGCACATCGGAGGGGGATAATTCACCCCTCCACTTT.

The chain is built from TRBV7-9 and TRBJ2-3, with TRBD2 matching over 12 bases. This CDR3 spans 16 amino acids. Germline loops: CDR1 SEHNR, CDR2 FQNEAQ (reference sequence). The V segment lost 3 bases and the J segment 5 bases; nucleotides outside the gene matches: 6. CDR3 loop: CASSLLAGGPGDTQYF. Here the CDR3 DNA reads TGTGCCAGCAGCTTGCTAGCGGGGGGGCCTGGAGATACGCAGTATTTT.

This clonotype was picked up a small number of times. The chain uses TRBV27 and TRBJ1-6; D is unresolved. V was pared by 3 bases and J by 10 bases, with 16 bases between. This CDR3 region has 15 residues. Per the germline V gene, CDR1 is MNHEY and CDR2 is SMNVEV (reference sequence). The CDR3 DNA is TGTGCCAGCAGTTTTTGGCAGATCGGGTGGTCACCCCTCCACTTT. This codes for CASSFWQIGWSPLHF.

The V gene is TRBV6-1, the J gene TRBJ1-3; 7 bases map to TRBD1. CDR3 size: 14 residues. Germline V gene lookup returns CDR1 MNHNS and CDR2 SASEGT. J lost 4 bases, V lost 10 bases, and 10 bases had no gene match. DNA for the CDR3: TGTGCCACCCGGACAAGGGGGCCCGGAAACACCATATATTTT. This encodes CATRTRGPGNTIYF.

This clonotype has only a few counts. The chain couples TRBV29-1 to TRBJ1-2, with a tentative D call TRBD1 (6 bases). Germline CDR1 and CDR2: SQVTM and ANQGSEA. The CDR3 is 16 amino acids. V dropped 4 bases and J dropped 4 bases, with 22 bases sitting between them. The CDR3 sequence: CSVAQGRSSHLYGYTF. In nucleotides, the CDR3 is TGCAGCGTTGCACAGGGCCGCTCCTCCCACCTCTATGGCTACACCTTC.

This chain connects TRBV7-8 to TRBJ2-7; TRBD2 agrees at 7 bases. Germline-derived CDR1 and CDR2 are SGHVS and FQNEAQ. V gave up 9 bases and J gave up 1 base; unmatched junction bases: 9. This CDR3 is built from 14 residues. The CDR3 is CASRSQAGSYEQYF. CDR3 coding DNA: TGTGCCAGTCGGTCTCAAGCGGGATCCTACGAGCAGTACTTC.

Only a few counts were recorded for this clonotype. The chain's CDR3 is CASSQGRDPLYEQYF. CDR3 nucleotides: TGCGCCAGCAGCCAGGGTAGAGACCCCCTCTACGAGCAGTACTTC. The J gene is TRBJ2-7, the V gene TRBV4-3; D not resolved. The V gene lost 3 bases and the J gene lost 3 bases, with 15 bases spanning the gap. The CDR3 is 15 residues long. CDR1 is LGHNA and CDR2 is YSLEER in the germline V gene.

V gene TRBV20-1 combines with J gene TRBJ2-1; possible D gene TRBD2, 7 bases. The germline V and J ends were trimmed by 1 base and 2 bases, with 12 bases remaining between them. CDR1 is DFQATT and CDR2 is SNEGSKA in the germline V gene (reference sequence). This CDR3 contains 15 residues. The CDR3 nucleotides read TGCAGTGCTAGAGCCACAGGGAGGGCCTACAATGAGCAGTTCTTC. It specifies CSARATGRAYNEQFF.

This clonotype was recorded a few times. This CDR3 reads CSVDSSVLGPNYEQYF. CDR3 nucleotides: TGCAGCGTTGATTCGAGTGTGTTGGGGCCGAACTACGAGCAGTACTTC. V and J are TRBV29-1 and TRBJ2-7; TRBD1 is a possible D gene (5 bases). V dropped 3 bases and J dropped 3 bases, with 21 bases sitting between them. The CDR3 has 16 amino acids. Germline CDR1 and CDR2: SQVTM and ANQGSEA.

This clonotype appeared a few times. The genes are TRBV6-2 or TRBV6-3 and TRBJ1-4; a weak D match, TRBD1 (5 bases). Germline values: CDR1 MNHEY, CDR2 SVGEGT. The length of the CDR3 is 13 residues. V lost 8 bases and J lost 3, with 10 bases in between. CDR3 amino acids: CASRGDANEKLFF. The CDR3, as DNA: TGTGCCAGCCGGGGGGACGCTAATGAAAAACTGTTTTTT.

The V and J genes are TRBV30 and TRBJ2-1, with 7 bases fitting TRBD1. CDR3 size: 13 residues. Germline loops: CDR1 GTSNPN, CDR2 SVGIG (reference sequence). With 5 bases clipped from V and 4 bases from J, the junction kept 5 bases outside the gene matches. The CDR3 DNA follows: TGTGCCTGGGACAGGGTGACTTACAATGAGCAGTTCTTC. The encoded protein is CAWDRVTYNEQFF.

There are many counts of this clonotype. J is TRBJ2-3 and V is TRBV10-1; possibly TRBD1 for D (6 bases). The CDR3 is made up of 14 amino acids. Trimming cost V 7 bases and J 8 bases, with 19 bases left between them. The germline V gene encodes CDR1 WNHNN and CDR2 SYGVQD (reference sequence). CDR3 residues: CASTPDRFFGTQYF. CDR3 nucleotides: TGCGCCAGCACCCCGGACAGATTCTTCGGTACGCAGTATTTT.

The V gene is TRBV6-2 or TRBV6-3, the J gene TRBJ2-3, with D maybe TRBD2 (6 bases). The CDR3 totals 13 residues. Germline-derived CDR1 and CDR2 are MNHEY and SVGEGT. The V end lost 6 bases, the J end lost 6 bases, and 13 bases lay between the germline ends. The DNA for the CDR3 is TGTGCCAGCAGCCGTCCGGAGGGGGATACGCAGTATTTT. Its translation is CASSRPEGDTQYF.

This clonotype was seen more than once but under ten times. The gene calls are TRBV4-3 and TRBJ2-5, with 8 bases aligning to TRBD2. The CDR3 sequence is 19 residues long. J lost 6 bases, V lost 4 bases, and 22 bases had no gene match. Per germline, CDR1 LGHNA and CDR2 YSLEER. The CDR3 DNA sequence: TGCGCCAGCAGCCCTACTATACCCTTCGGACTAGCTATTAGGAAGACCCAGTACTTC. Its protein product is CASSPTIPFGLAIRKTQYF.

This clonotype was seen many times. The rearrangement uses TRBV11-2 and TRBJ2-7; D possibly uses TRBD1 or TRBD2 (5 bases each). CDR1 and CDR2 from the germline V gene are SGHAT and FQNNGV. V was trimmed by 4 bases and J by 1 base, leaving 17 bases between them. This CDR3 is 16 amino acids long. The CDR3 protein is CASSSLRQRPSYEQYF. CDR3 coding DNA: TGTGCCAGCAGCTCCCTCAGACAGCGGCCATCCTACGAGCAGTACTTC.

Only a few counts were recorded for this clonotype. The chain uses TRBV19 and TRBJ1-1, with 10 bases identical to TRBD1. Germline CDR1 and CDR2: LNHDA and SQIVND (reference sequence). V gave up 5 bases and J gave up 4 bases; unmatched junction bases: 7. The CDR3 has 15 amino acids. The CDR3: CASSPGTGVFTEAFF. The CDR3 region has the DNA TGTGCCAGTAGTCCCGGGACAGGGGTTTTCACTGAAGCTTTCTTT.

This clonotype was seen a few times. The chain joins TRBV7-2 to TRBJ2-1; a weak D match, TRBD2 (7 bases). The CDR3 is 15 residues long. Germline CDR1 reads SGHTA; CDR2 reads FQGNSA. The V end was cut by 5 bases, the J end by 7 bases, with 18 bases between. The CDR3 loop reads CASSRGGAGFNEQFF. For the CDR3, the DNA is TGTGCCAGCAGCAGGGGGGGAGCGGGATTTAATGAGCAGTTCTTC.

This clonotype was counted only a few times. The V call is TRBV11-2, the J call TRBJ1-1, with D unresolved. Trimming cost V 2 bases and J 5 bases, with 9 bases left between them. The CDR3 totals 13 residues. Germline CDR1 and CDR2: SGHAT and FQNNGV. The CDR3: CASSLSTRTEAFF. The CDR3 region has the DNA TGTGCCAGCAGCTTAAGCACTAGGACTGAAGCTTTCTTT.

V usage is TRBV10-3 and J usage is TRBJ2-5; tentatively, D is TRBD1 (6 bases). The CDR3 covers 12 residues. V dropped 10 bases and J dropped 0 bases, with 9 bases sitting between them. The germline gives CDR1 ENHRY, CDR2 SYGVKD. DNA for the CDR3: TGTGCCACCGCAGGGGACCAAGAGACCCAGTACTTC. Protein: CATAGDQETQYF.

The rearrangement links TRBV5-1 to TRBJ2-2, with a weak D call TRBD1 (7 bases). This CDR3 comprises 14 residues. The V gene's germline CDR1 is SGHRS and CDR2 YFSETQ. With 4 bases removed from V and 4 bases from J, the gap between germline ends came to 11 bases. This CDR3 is CASSQGGLTGELFF. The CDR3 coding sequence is TGCGCCAGCAGCCAGGGGGGTCTCACCGGGGAGCTGTTTTTT. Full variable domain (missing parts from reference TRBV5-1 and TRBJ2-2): KAGVTQTPRYLIKTRGQQVTLSCSPISGHRSVSWYQQTPGQGLQFLFEYFSETQRNKGNFPGRFSGRQFSNSRSEMNVSTLELGDSALYLCASSQGGLTGELFFGEGSRLTVL.

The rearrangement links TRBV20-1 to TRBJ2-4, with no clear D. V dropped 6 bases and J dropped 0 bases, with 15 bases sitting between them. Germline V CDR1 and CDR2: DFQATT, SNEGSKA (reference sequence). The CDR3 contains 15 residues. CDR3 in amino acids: CSAEDQKIAKNIQYF. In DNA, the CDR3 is TGCAGTGCCGAGGACCAAAAGATAGCCAAAAACATTCAGTACTTC.